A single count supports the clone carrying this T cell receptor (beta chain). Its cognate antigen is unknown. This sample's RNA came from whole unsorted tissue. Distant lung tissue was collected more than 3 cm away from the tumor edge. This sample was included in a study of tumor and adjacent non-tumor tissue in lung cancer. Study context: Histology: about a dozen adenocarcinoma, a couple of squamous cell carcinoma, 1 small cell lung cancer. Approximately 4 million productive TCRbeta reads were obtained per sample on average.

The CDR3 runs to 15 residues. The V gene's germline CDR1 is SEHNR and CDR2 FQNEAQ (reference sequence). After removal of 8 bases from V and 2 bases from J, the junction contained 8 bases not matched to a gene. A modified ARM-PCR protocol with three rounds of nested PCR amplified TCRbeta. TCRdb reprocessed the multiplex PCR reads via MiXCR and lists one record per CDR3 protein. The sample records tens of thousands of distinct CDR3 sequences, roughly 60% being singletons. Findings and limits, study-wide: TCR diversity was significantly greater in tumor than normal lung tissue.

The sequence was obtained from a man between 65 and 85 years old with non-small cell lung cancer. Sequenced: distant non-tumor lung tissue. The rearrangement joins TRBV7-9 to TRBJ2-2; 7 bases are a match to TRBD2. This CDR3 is CASGKLAPNTGELFF. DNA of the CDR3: TGTGCCAGCGGTAAACTAGCGCCTAACACCGGGGAGCTGTTTTTT. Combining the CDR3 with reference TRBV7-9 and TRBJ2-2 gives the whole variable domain DTGVSQNPRHKITKRGQNVTFRCDPISEHNRLYWYRQTLGQGPEFLTYFQNEAQLEKSRLLSDRFSAERPKGSFSTLEIQRTEQGDSAMYLCASGKLAPNTGELFFGEGSRLTVL.